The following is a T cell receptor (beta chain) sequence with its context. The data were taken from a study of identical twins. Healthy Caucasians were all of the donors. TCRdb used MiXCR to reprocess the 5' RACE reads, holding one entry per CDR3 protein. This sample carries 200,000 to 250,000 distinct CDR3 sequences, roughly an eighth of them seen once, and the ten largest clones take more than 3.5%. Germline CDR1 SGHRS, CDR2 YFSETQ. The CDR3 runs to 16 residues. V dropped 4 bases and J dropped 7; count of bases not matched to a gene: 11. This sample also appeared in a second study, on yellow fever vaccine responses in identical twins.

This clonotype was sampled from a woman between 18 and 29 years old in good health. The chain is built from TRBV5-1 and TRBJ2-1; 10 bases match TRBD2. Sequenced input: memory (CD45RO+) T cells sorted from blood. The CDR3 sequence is CASSRLERGGMNEQFF. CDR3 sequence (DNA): TGCGCCAGCAGCCGACTGGAGCGGGGGGGGATGAATGAGCAGTTCTTC.